The 23 T cell receptor beta chains below come from one sample, sequenced in a study of CD8 T cells in ankylosing spondylitis. Study-level points and caveats: Under 10 highly homologous variants formed a TCR beta motif that appeared characteristic of ankylosing spondylitis blood.

TCRdb re-called the 5' RACE reads with MiXCR, one entry per CDR3 protein. Of about 460,000 distinct CDR3 sequences in the sample, approximately 5% are singletons; the top ten hold under 4.5%. These TCRs' antigens remain unknown. The sequencing input was blood, either unsorted or a sorted T cell fraction (not recorded which). The receptors here all came from a male donor with ankylosing spondylitis.

This clonotype was seen a few times. This chain links TRBV3-1 with TRBJ2-2; 7 bases align to TRBD1. V lost 5 bases, J lost 0 bases, and 3 bases stayed unmatched. The CDR3 totals 15 residues. Germline loops: CDR1 LGHDT, CDR2 YNNKEL (reference sequence). The CDR3 DNA is TGTGCCAGCAGCGACAGGGAATCGAACACCGGGGAGCTGTTTTTT. Amino acids: CASSDRESNTGELFF. The full variable domain, completed using reference TRBV3-1 and TRBJ2-2, is DTAVSQTPKYLVTQMGNDKSIKCEQNLGHDTMYWYKQDSKKFLKIMFSYNNKELIINETVPNRFSPKSPDKAHLNLHINSLELGDSAVYFCASSDRESNTGELFFGEGSRLTVL.

This clonotype was counted only a few times. This chain joins TRBV7-9 and TRBJ2-7; the D gene could be TRBD1 or TRBD2 (5 bases each). The CDR3 is 14 residues long. The germline CDR1 and CDR2 sequences are SEHNR and FQNEAQ (reference sequence). V was pared by 2 bases and J by 1 base, with 9 bases between. The CDR3, as DNA: TGTGCCAGCAGCTTAATCAGGGAGTCCTACGAGCAGTACTTC. Protein sequence: CASSLIRESYEQYF.

This chain links TRBV4-2 with TRBJ2-2; 11 bases map to TRBD2. The CDR3 covers 16 residues. Germline V gene lookup returns CDR1 LGHNA and CDR2 YNFKEQ. V dropped 4 bases and J dropped 2; count of bases not matched to a gene: 3. Here the CDR3 reads CASSLGTSGNTGELFF. CDR3 coding DNA: TGTGCCAGCAGCCTTGGGACTAGCGGAAACACCGGGGAGCTGTTTTTT.

This clonotype was picked up many times. The chain recombines TRBV12-3 or TRBV12-4 with TRBJ1-2; possible D gene TRBD1, 5 bases. The CDR3 is 14 residues long. With 7 bases removed from V and 1 base from J, the gap between germline ends came to 13 bases. The CDR3 loop is CASTLRQFNYGYTF. CDR3 in DNA: TGTGCCAGCACCCTCAGACAGTTTAACTATGGCTACACCTTC.

This clonotype showed up many times. This sequence joins TRBV10-2 and TRBJ2-1, with D maybe TRBD2 (6 bases). Per the germline V gene, CDR1 is WSHSY and CDR2 is SAAADI. Trimming pared 2 bases from V and 7 bases from J, leaving 9 bases between. CDR3 length equals 13 residues. The CDR3 coding sequence is TGCGCCAGCAGTGAGGGACTACGTAATGAGCAGTTCTTC. As protein: CASSEGLRNEQFF.

This clonotype has ten or more counts. This chain joins TRBV5-6 and TRBJ1-1, with TRBD1 as a possible D gene (6 bases). The CDR3 totals 15 residues. Trimming left V 7 bases short and J 1 base short, with 17 bases between. Germline CDR1 is SGHDT and CDR2 is YYEEEE. CDR3 nucleotide sequence: TGTGCCAGCGTACCGTCTCCGGACAGGAACACTGAAGCTTTCTTT. Its translation: CASVPSPDRNTEAFF.

This clonotype has ten or more counts. The genes are TRBV20-1 and TRBJ1-2, with D perhaps matching TRBD1 (5 bases). Per germline, CDR1 DFQATT and CDR2 SNEGSKA (reference sequence). V lost 6 bases to trimming and J lost 5 bases, with 13 bases between them. The CDR3 contains 12 residues. The chain's CDR3 is CSAVGGRYGYTF. The CDR3 DNA is TGCAGTGCGGTGGGGGGGAGGTATGGCTACACCTTC.

This clonotype has a count of ten or more. V and J are TRBV6-2 or TRBV6-3 and TRBJ1-2, with a weak D call TRBD1 (5 bases). The CDR3 totals 12 residues. Germline V gene lookup returns CDR1 MNHEY and CDR2 SVGEGT. Trimming removed 7 bases at V and 8 bases at J, with 14 bases between. The CDR3 spells CASKGSHGGYTF. The CDR3 nucleotides are TGTGCCAGCAAGGGGTCTCATGGCGGCTACACCTTC.

This clonotype was observed at least ten times. This sequence joins TRBV7-6 and TRBJ1-2; weak D call: TRBD1 (5 bases). The V gene lost 5 bases and the J gene lost 5 bases, with 12 bases spanning the gap. The CDR3 runs 13 residues. CDR1 is SGHVS and CDR2 is FNYEAQ in the germline V gene. Written as DNA, the CDR3 is TGTGCCAGCAGCCCGCAGGGAGGGTATGGCTACACCTTC. Protein sequence: CASSPQGGYGYTF.

There are many counts of this clonotype. This chain uses TRBV24-1 with TRBJ2-7, with D unresolved. CDR1 and CDR2 from the germline V gene are KGHDR and SFDVKD. V was pared by 2 bases and J by 2 bases, with 9 bases between. The CDR3 has 14 residues. Here the CDR3 reads CATSDSTSPYEQYF. The CDR3 DNA reads TGTGCCACCAGTGATTCGACAAGCCCCTACGAGCAGTACTTC.

The chain combines TRBV4-3 with TRBJ1-5, with D perhaps matching TRBD1 (5 bases). V was shortened by 4 bases and J by 2 bases, with 9 bases between the two germline ends. The length of the CDR3 is 14 residues. Per the germline V gene, CDR1 is LGHNA and CDR2 is YSLEER. The DNA for the CDR3 is TGCGCCAGCAGCCTCAGGGCTGGCAATCAGCCCCAGCATTTT. Protein sequence: CASSLRAGNQPQHF.

This clonotype was seen many times. The rearrangement links TRBV25-1 to TRBJ2-7; the match to TRBD2 covers 8 bases. Unmatched junction bases numbered 11, after V lost 8 bases and J lost 5 bases. The V gene's germline CDR1 is MGHDK and CDR2 SYGVNS. This CDR3 has 14 residues. This chain's CDR3 is CASRRKRESHEQYF. CDR3 DNA: TGTGCCAGCCGCAGGAAGCGGGAGTCCCACGAGCAGTACTTC.

The chain is built from TRBV11-2 and TRBJ1-3, with D maybe TRBD1 (6 bases). The CDR3 contains 18 residues. V lost 5 bases to trimming and J lost 0 bases, with 20 bases between them. Per the germline V gene, CDR1 is SGHAT and CDR2 is FQNNGV. CDR3 residues: CASSPRQAVTLSGNTIYF. CDR3 nucleotides: TGTGCCAGCAGCCCCCGACAGGCTGTCACTCTCTCTGGAAACACCATATATTTT.

This clonotype came up many times. The rearrangement links TRBV4-1 to TRBJ2-2, with TRBD1 matching 10 bases. Germline lookup yields CDR1 MGHRA and CDR2 YSYEKL. The V and J ends lost 0 bases and 1 base, in that order; junction bases with no gene match: 14. The CDR3 sequence is 21 residues long. CDR3 region: CASSQDVAWGWTGGNTGELFF. Here the CDR3 DNA reads TGCGCCAGCAGCCAAGATGTCGCGTGGGGCTGGACAGGGGGGAACACCGGGGAGCTGTTTTTT.

This clonotype was observed at least ten times. This chain uses TRBV5-1 with TRBJ2-7, with TRBD1 as a possible D gene (6 bases). Trimming took 4 bases from V and 2 from J, leaving 13 bases between them. Germline assignment: CDR1 SGHRS and CDR2 YFSETQ. The CDR3 loop spans 14 amino acids. CDR3 residues: CASSRDKRAYEQYF. The CDR3 nucleotides read TGCGCCAGCAGCAGGGACAAGAGGGCCTACGAGCAGTACTTC.

This clonotype came up many times. The CDR3 DNA sequence: TGCAGTGCGACACTAGCGGGGTTGATCTACGAGCAGTACTTC. Its translation is CSATLAGLIYEQYF. The chain is built from TRBV20-1 and TRBJ2-7; 10 bases map to TRBD2. CDR3 length: 14 residues. The germline V gene has CDR1 DFQATT and CDR2 SNEGSKA (reference sequence). The V gene end was trimmed by 6 bases and the J gene end by 3 bases; junction bases not matched to a gene: 8.

This clonotype has just a few counts. This rearrangement joins TRBV2 to TRBJ1-1, with 8 bases that match TRBD1. The CDR3 is 15 residues long. Germline CDR1 reads SNHLY; CDR2 reads FYNNEI. V shed 7 bases and J 6 bases; nucleotides not matched to a gene: 13. The CDR3 DNA reads TGTGCCAGCACCCCCATACACGGACAGGGCGCTGAAGCTTTCTTT. This gives the protein CASTPIHGQGAEAFF.

This clonotype was observed many times. The rearrangement joins TRBV4-1 to TRBJ2-1; 7 bases match TRBD2. V lost 4 bases and J lost 0; bases outside the gene matches: 3. Germline V gene data show CDR1 as MGHRA and CDR2 as YSYEKL. CDR3 length: 15 residues. As DNA, the CDR3 is TGCGCCAGCAGCCGAGCGGGATTCTCCTACAATGAGCAGTTCTTC. Translating gives CASSRAGFSYNEQFF.

This clonotype was detected many times. This sequence joins TRBV11-2 and TRBJ2-4; 11 positions agree with TRBD2. Germline V gene lookup returns CDR1 SGHAT and CDR2 FQNNGV. With 4 bases clipped from V and 1 base from J, the junction kept 12 bases outside the gene matches. This CDR3 contains 19 residues. CDR3 sequence: CASSSRVSGGAGAKNIQYF. CDR3 sequence (DNA): TGTGCCAGCAGCTCCCGTGTTAGCGGGGGGGCCGGGGCCAAAAACATTCAGTACTTC. Based on the CDR3 plus reference TRBV11-2 and TRBJ2-4, the full variable domain is EAGVAQSPRYKIIEKRQSVAFWCNPISGHATLYWYQQILGQGPKLLIQFQNNGVVDDSQLPKDRFSAERLKGVDSTLKIQPAKLEDSAVYLCASSSRVSGGAGAKNIQYFGAGTRLSVL.

The CDR3 nucleotides are TGCAGTGCTAGAATGTGGACGGGAGGGCACAACCAAGAGACCCAGTACTTC. Amino acid sequence: CSARMWTGGHNQETQYF. This chain joins TRBV20-1 and TRBJ2-5, with 8 bases fitting TRBD2. CDR3 length: 17 amino acids. The germline V gene has CDR1 DFQATT and CDR2 SNEGSKA (reference sequence). V trimming: 2 bases; J trimming: 0 bases; junction bases outside the gene matches: 11.

This clonotype was observed many times. This rearrangement joins TRBV7-2 to TRBJ2-5; maybe TRBD2 (7 bases). V lost 6 bases and J lost 2, with 16 bases in between. Looked up from germline, CDR1 is SGHTA and CDR2 is FQGNSA. There are 15 residues in the CDR3. The CDR3 loop is CASSSRGGPQETQYF. In nucleotides, the CDR3 is TGTGCCAGCAGTTCGAGGGGGGGGCCACAAGAGACCCAGTACTTC.

The chain employs TRBV27 and TRBJ2-2, with D perhaps being TRBD1 or TRBD2 (5 bases each). Trimming removed 7 bases from V and 6 bases from J, with 18 bases in between. CDR3 length: 15 amino acids. Germline assignment: CDR1 MNHEY and CDR2 SMNVEV (reference sequence). In DNA, the CDR3 is TGTGCCAGCACCCGGACAAGGACTTCTGCCGGGGAGCTGTTTTTT. Protein sequence: CASTRTRTSAGELFF.

This clonotype was detected many times. The CDR3, as DNA: TGTGCCAGCAGCTTCGGAGGGGGGGAAGGCTACACCTTC. This codes for CASSFGGGEGYTF. The rearrangement links TRBV7-2 to TRBJ1-2, with D perhaps TRBD1 (6 bases). V was pared by 3 bases and J by 8 bases, with 13 bases between. From germline, CDR1 is SGHTA and CDR2 FQGNSA. CDR3 size: 13 residues.